This is a list of T cell receptor beta chains from one sample in a study of blood T cell repertoires in COVID-19. TCRdb's table, derived via immunoSEQ multiplex PCR, lists solely in-frame clones and lacks some. Counted here are 120,000 to 150,000 clones, more than 80% occurring once; the ten biggest clones make up under 10%. Sequences were obtained from peripheral blood. The source of these receptors is a woman older than 75 in a cohort sampled during active or convalescent COVID-19. Each CDR3 is given with its conserved first and last residue. Fields, in order: V gene, D gene, J gene, clone size, CDR3 protein, CDR3 DNA. A D gene is named only where the DNA matches it firmly. Where a row states a size, it is once, few, many or the class of an expanded clone; other rows omit it.

>TRBV3-1/TRBV3-2|TRBD2|TRBJ2-1|.
CASSLSLAGGQNEQFF
TGTGCCAGCAGCCTTTCACTAGCGGGGGGGCAGAATGAGCAGTTCTTC
>TRBV13|.|TRBJ2-7|.
CASSLNTHEQYF
TGTGCCAGCAGCTTAAACACCCACGAGCAGTACTTC
>TRBV19|.|TRBJ1-1|.
CASTPGRGTEAFF
TGTGCCAGTACCCCTGGTAGGGGGACTGAAGCTTTCTTT
>TRBV20-1|.|TRBJ1-2|.
CSASSGVRCTF
TGCAGTGCTAGCTCCGGGGTTAGGTGCACCTTC
>TRBV7-9|.|TRBJ1-2|.
CASSLAPGLYGYTF
TGTGCCAGCAGCTTAGCCCCCGGTTTATATGGCTACACCTTC
>TRBV29-1|.|TRBJ1-1|.
CSVERQDVNTEAFF
TGCAGCGTTGAAAGACAGGATGTTAACACTGAAGCTTTCTTT
>TRBV6-5|TRBD1|TRBJ1-5|.
CASRIGTGSNQPQHF
TGTGCCAGCAGAATCGGGACAGGCAGCAATCAGCCCCAGCATTTT
>TRBV11-2|.|TRBJ2-3|.
CASTWASGSTDTQYF
TGTGCCAGCACCTGGGCCAGCGGGAGCACAGATACGCAGTATTTT
>TRBV6-5|.|TRBJ2-7|few
CASSYSQRGEQYF
TGTGCCAGCAGTTACTCGCAGCGCGGGGAGCAGTACTTC
>TRBV4-1|.|TRBJ1-3|.
CASSQGIAYSGNTIYF
TGCGCCAGCAGCCAAGGTATAGCCTACTCTGGAAACACCATATATTTT
>TRBV23-1|.|TRBJ2-2|once
CASRMCRGNTGELFF
TGCGCCAGCAGGATGTGTAGGGGTAACACCGGGGAGCTGTTTTTT
>TRBV5-1|TRBD1|TRBJ2-2|.
CASSLGQGEGTGELFF
TGCGCCAGCAGCTTGGGACAGGGTGAAGGGACCGGGGAGCTGTTTTTT
>TRBV4-1|TRBD1|TRBJ1-4|.
CASSQSDRGDEKLFF
TGCGCCAGCAGCCAATCTGACAGGGGCGATGAAAAACTGTTTTTT
>TRBV24-1|.|TRBJ1-6|.
CATSDHAMNSPLHF
TGTGCCACCAGTGACCACGCGATGAACTCACCCCTCCACTTT
>TRBV19|.|TRBJ2-7|.
CASSTYGEQYF
TGTGCCAGTAGTACCTACGGCGAGCAGTACTTC
>TRBV6-5|TRBD1|TRBJ1-1|.
CASSYFPGQGATEAFF
TGTGCCAGCAGTTATTTCCCGGGACAGGGCGCCACTGAAGCTTTCTTT
>TRBV28|.|TRBJ2-3|.
CASRTGLNTDTQYF
TGTGCCAGCAGAACAGGCCTCAACACAGATACGCAGTATTTT
>TRBV11-2|TRBD2|TRBJ2-1|once
CASSPPLAGGLNEQFF
TGTGCCAGCAGCCCCCCCCTAGCGGGGGGGCTCAATGAGCAGTTCTTC
>TRBV4-1|.|TRBJ1-3|few
CASSQAPRAGNTIYF
TGCGCCAGCAGCCAAGCCCCGAGAGCTGGAAACACCATATATTTT
>TRBV7-2|TRBD1|TRBJ1-1|once
CASSSRDRGNTEAFF
TGTGCCAGCAGCTCCCGGGACAGGGGGAACACTGAAGCTTTCTTT
>TRBV19|TRBD1|TRBJ2-7|once
CASRPRGLLSYEQYF
TGTGCCAGTCGGCCCAGGGGGCTCCTCTCCTACGAGCAGTACTTC
>TRBV18|.|TRBJ2-1|.
CASSPPSAYNEQFF
TGTGCCAGCTCACCACCTTCAGCCTACAATGAGCAGTTCTTC
>TRBV2|TRBD1|TRBJ1-2|.
CASTRGGNLYGYTF
TGTGCCAGCACCAGAGGGGGCAATTTGTATGGCTACACCTTC
>TRBV12-3/TRBV12-4|TRBD1|TRBJ1-5|.
CASSGTANQPQHF
TGTGCCAGCAGTGGGACAGCAAATCAGCCCCAGCATTTT
>TRBV7-8|TRBD2|TRBJ2-2|once
CASSFTSVGGGSGELFF
TGTGCCAGCAGCTTCACATCCGTCGGGGGGGGTTCCGGGGAGCTGTTTTTT
>TRBV6-6|TRBD1|TRBJ1-1|.
CASSQGTGRINTEAFF
TGTGCCAGCAGCCAAGGGACAGGGAGAATTAACACTGAAGCTTTCTTT
>TRBV28|TRBD2|TRBJ2-2|once
CASSSPGTSGTTGELFF
TGTGCCAGCAGTTCACCCGGGACTAGCGGGACCACCGGGGAGCTGTTTTTT
>TRBV3-1/TRBV3-2|TRBD1|TRBJ1-2|.
CASSQVFQGAGGYTF
TGTGCCAGCAGCCAAGTATTCCAGGGGGCAGGTGGCTACACCTTC
>TRBV20-1|.|TRBJ1-2|.
CSAGTNYGYTF
TGCAGTGCGGGCACTAACTATGGCTACACCTTC
>TRBV19|.|TRBJ1-2|.
CASSIAQGNYGYTF
TGTGCCAGTAGTATCGCGCAGGGCAACTATGGCTACACCTTC
>TRBV12-3/TRBV12-4|.|TRBJ1-4|once
CASSFSREKLFF
TGTGCCAGCAGTTTTTCGCGCGAAAAACTGTTTTTT
>TRBV6-6|.|TRBJ2-5|.
CASTPIGVSGETQYF
TGTGCCAGCACTCCTATTGGTGTCTCGGGGGAGACCCAGTACTTC
>TRBV3-1/TRBV3-2|.|TRBJ1-5|once
CASSRGNQPQHF
TGTGCCAGCAGCCGAGGCAATCAGCCCCAGCATTTT
>TRBV5-4|.|TRBJ1-2|.
CASSFINYGYTF
TGTGCCAGCAGCTTCATCAACTATGGCTACACCTTC
>TRBV5-1|.|TRBJ1-2|.
CASSLEPTSYGYTF
TGCGCCAGCAGCCTGGAACCTACTAGCTATGGCTACACCTTC
>TRBV2|.|TRBJ2-3|.
CASMRSEGTDTQYF
TGTGCCAGCATGAGGTCGGAAGGCACAGATACGCAGTATTTT
>TRBV5-1|.|TRBJ2-3|.
CASSVQGTDTQYF
TGCGCCAGCAGCGTCCAGGGGACAGATACGCAGTATTTT
>TRBV7-2|.|TRBJ2-5|.
CASSQGWRGQETQYF
TGTGCCAGCAGCCAGGGATGGAGGGGTCAGGAGACCCAGTACTTC
>TRBV4-1|TRBD1|TRBJ2-7|.
CASSQTGGLYEQYF
TGCGCCAGCAGCCAAACAGGGGGCCTGTACGAGCAGTACTTC
>TRBV5-5|.|TRBJ1-1|.
CASSLGLPGDTEAFF
TGTGCCAGCAGCCTAGGACTCCCGGGGGACACTGAAGCTTTCTTT
>TRBV7-8|.|TRBJ1-4|.
CASSLDRTNEKLFF
TGTGCCAGCAGCTTAGACAGAACTAATGAAAAACTGTTTTTT
>TRBV5-1|.|TRBJ2-5|.
CASSFSAGDGTQYF
TGCGCCAGCAGCTTCAGTGCTGGAGACGGGACCCAGTACTTC
>TRBV28|TRBD1|TRBJ1-5|.
CASRSGTGPYSNQPQHF
TGTGCCAGCAGATCCGGGACAGGACCCTATAGCAATCAGCCCCAGCATTTT
>TRBV7-2|.|TRBJ2-5|.
CASSLARTQETQYF
TGTGCCAGCAGCCTTGCACGGACACAAGAGACCCAGTACTTC
>TRBV9|.|TRBJ2-2|.
CASSVVSGTGELFF
TGTGCCAGCAGCGTAGTGTCAGGGACCGGGGAGCTGTTTTTT